The clone carrying this T cell receptor beta chain was recorded only once. Its antigen remains unknown. CDR1 and CDR2 from the germline V gene are LGHNA and YSLEER. CDR3 size: 16 residues. The ends were cut back, 0 bases at V and 3 bases at J, with 12 bases in the middle. Target depth was 1 in 200,000 to 1 in 1 million T cells, about 10x per clonotype. Measured with immunoSEQ multiplex PCR; TCRdb has only the in-frame clones, and not every one. The repertoire consists of 150,000 to 200,000 clones, with over 65% occurring once and the leading ten covering roughly 2%. The data are from a study of cytotoxic CD8 clonotypes in ibrutinib-treated CLL. Study observations and caveats: Baseline-level clonality went beyond age-matched healthy donors and moved in step with circulating CD8+ T-cell counts. Among the clonotypes, public ones were uncommon and contracted or held stable on treatment. Samples from sustained-remission and progressing patients were taken at different times.

The starting material was PBMCs, obtained after 12 months of ibrutinib treatment. The TCR originated in a human donor with chronic lymphocytic leukemia. The chain joins TRBV4-3 to TRBJ1-5, with D hard to call. Here the CDR3 DNA reads TGCGCCAGCAGCCAAGAGTTCCGACAAAACAATCAGCCCCAGCATTTT. Protein: CASSQEFRQNNQPQHF.